The rows below give T cell receptor beta chains drawn from one sample of a study of shared clonotypes between healthy human individuals. Assay: immunoSEQ multiplex PCR; the TCRdb copy retains only in-frame clones and omits some. The table has approximately 2.5 million clones, roughly nine tenths seen once; the top ten hold about 0.13%. The source material was naive CD4+ T cells sorted from blood. The source is a man aged 18 to 29 in good health. The CDR3 runs from the conserved cysteine through the conserved F or W. Each record gives: V gene, J gene, clone size, D gene, CDR3 protein, CDR3 DNA. A D gene is named only where the DNA matches it firmly. A row's size may be missing; if present it is once, few, many or a size class.

v_call: TRBV7-9; j_call: TRBJ1-1; clone_size: .; d_call: TRBD1; cdr3_aa: CASSFKGARAEAFF; cdr3_nt: TGTGCCAGCAGCTTCAAGGGGGCTAGAGCTGAAGCTTTCTTT
v_call: TRBV7-9; j_call: TRBJ2-7; clone_size: once; d_call: .; cdr3_aa: CASSLSASHEQYF; cdr3_nt: TGTGCCAGCAGCTTAAGCGCCTCCCACGAGCAGTACTTC
v_call: TRBV6-6; j_call: TRBJ2-6; clone_size: .; d_call: .; cdr3_aa: CASSYSSPGANVLTF; cdr3_nt: TGTGCCAGCAGTTACTCCTCCCCTGGGGCCAACGTCCTGACTTTC
v_call: TRBV28; j_call: TRBJ2-7; clone_size: once; d_call: TRBD1; cdr3_aa: CASRTGGDRGPYEQYF; cdr3_nt: TGTGCCAGCAGGACTGGTGGGGACAGGGGGCCCTACGAGCAGTACTTC
v_call: TRBV7-2; j_call: TRBJ2-3; clone_size: .; d_call: .; cdr3_aa: CASSGGPVADTQYF; cdr3_nt: TGTGCCAGCAGCGGGGGTCCAGTGGCAGATACGCAGTATTTT
v_call: TRBV5-1; j_call: TRBJ1-1; clone_size: once; d_call: .; cdr3_aa: CASSLDGVSTEAFF; cdr3_nt: TGCGCCAGCAGCTTGGACGGGGTAAGCACTGAAGCTTTCTTT
v_call: TRBV2; j_call: TRBJ1-4; clone_size: .; d_call: TRBD1; cdr3_aa: CASSTLRDSNEKLFF; cdr3_nt: TGTGCCAGCAGTACCTTGCGGGACAGTAATGAAAAACTGTTTTTT
v_call: TRBV25-1; j_call: TRBJ2-5; clone_size: .; d_call: TRBD2; cdr3_aa: CAGERLGTSGQETQYF; cdr3_nt: TGTGCCGGCGAACGCCTTGGGACTAGCGGACAAGAGACCCAGTACTTC
v_call: TRBV25-1; j_call: TRBJ1-1; clone_size: .; d_call: TRBD1; cdr3_aa: CASSEWGQGGNTEAFF; cdr3_nt: TGTGCCAGCAGTGAATGGGGACAGGGAGGGAACACTGAAGCTTTCTTT
v_call: TRBV2; j_call: TRBJ2-5; clone_size: .; d_call: .; cdr3_aa: CASSVAMRAGTEETQYF; cdr3_nt: TGTGCCAGCAGTGTCGCAATGAGGGCGGGAACGGAGGAGACCCAGTACTTC
v_call: TRBV6-6; j_call: TRBJ2-3; clone_size: .; d_call: .; cdr3_aa: CASSQRDTQYF; cdr3_nt: TGTGCCAGCAGTCAACGGGATACGCAGTATTTT
v_call: TRBV5-6; j_call: TRBJ1-6; clone_size: .; d_call: .; cdr3_aa: CASSLAGDSPLHF; cdr3_nt: TGTGCCAGCAGCCTTGCAGGGGATTCACCCCTCCACTTT
v_call: TRBV10-3; j_call: TRBJ2-7; clone_size: .; d_call: .; cdr3_aa: CAINSGTPAYEQYF; cdr3_nt: TGTGCCATCAACTCAGGGACCCCCGCCTACGAGCAGTACTTC
v_call: TRBV18; j_call: TRBJ2-3; clone_size: .; d_call: .; cdr3_aa: CASSPLDEVDTQYF; cdr3_nt: TGTGCCAGCTCCCCCCTTGATGAGGTAGATACGCAGTATTTT
v_call: TRBV10-3; j_call: TRBJ2-7; clone_size: .; d_call: .; cdr3_aa: CAISEAGSSYEQYF; cdr3_nt: TGTGCCATCAGTGAGGCGGGAAGCTCCTACGAGCAGTACTTC
v_call: TRBV25-1; j_call: TRBJ1-6; clone_size: .; d_call: TRBD1; cdr3_aa: CASSELSTGGSYNSPLHF; cdr3_nt: TGTGCCAGCAGTGAACTAAGTACAGGGGGCTCCTATAATTCACCCCTCCACTTT
v_call: TRBV10-3; j_call: TRBJ1-3; clone_size: .; d_call: .; cdr3_aa: CAITGTPQDTIYF; cdr3_nt: TGTGCCATCACCGGAACCCCCCAGGACACCATATATTTT
v_call: TRBV15; j_call: TRBJ2-5; clone_size: .; d_call: .; cdr3_aa: CATSRVRAETQYF; cdr3_nt: TGTGCCACCAGCAGAGTCAGGGCGGAGACCCAGTACTTC
v_call: TRBV6-6; j_call: TRBJ2-7; clone_size: once; d_call: TRBD1; cdr3_aa: CARRAGGGEQYF; cdr3_nt: TGTGCCAGGCGGGCAGGGGGCGGCGAGCAGTACTTC
v_call: TRBV9; j_call: TRBJ2-1; clone_size: .; d_call: .; cdr3_aa: CASSKTQGFIENEQFF; cdr3_nt: TGTGCCAGCAGCAAAACACAGGGTTTCATTGAGAATGAGCAGTTCTTC
v_call: TRBV18; j_call: TRBJ1-3; clone_size: few; d_call: .; cdr3_aa: CASSSSQENTIYF; cdr3_nt: TGTGCCAGCTCATCGTCACAGGAAAACACCATATATTTT